The 4 T cell receptor beta chains below were found in one sample sequenced in a study of blood T cell repertoires in COVID-19. Sequenced by immunoSEQ multiplex PCR; TCRdb stores in-frame clones only, minus some. The data show 130,000 to 150,000 clones, about 85% seen once. Sequenced input: peripheral blood. The receptor source for this set is a human donor in a cohort sampled during active COVID-19.

This clone has a handful of counts. The chain uses TRBV12-3 or TRBV12-4 and TRBJ1-1; unclear D gene. CDR3 length: 11 residues. V was clipped by 1 base and J by 7 bases, with 4 bases between them. CDR3 protein: CASSLGLEAFF. DNA of the CDR3: TGTGCCAGCAGTTTAGGACTTGAAGCTTTCTTT.

The chain is built from TRBV28 and TRBJ1-2, with 8 bases fitting TRBD1. The germline V gene has CDR1 MDHEN and CDR2 SYDVKM. The CDR3 is 13 amino acids. Unmatched junction bases numbered 3, after V lost 2 bases and J lost 7 bases. The CDR3 DNA reads as TGTGCCAGCAGTTTACAGGGGGCAGGTGGCTACACCTTC. Its protein is CASSLQGAGGYTF.

The chain carries TRBV7-2 and TRBJ2-1; D is uncertain. Trimming removed 5 bases at V and 4 bases at J, with 9 bases between. The CDR3 extends over 13 amino acids. Germline V gene lookup returns CDR1 SGHTA and CDR2 FQGNSA. The CDR3 here is CASSPFFYNEQFF. CDR3 DNA sequence: TGTGCCAGCAGCCCGTTCTTTTACAATGAGCAGTTCTTC.

This clone was recorded only once. V and J are TRBV5-5 and TRBJ1-1, with D tentatively TRBD1 (6 bases). Between the trimmed V and J ends, which lost 4 bases and 1 base, there was a span of 8 bases. Per germline, CDR1 SGHKS and CDR2 YYEKEE (reference sequence). The CDR3 is made up of 13 amino acids. The CDR3 spells CASSRTENTEAFF. The CDR3 DNA reads TGTGCCAGCAGCCGGACAGAGAACACTGAAGCTTTCTTT.